This entry is about one TCR beta chain. Using unique molecular identifiers, the investigators prepared the TCRbeta library. Each CDR3 protein gets one entry after TCRdb re-called the PCR reads with MiXCR. The table lists 200,000 to 250,000 distinct CDR3 sequences, around 9.6% of them singletons. The sample comes from a study of T-cell reconstitution after alpha-beta-depleted transplantation in children. This CDR3 contains 15 residues. V was pared by 1 base and J by 2 bases, with 11 bases between. The germline gives CDR1 LGHNA, CDR2 YSLEER. This clonotype was obtained from a human donor who donated a stem cell graft to a child with acute lymphoblastic leukemia. The input for sequencing was PBMCs from the stem cell graft donor, taken from the stem cell graft. The chain combines TRBV4-3 with TRBJ1-2; D not resolved. The CDR3 spells CASSQGHLANYGYTF. The CDR3 nucleotides are TGCGCCAGCAGCCAAGGGCACCTCGCCAACTATGGCTACACCTTC.